The 13 T cell receptor beta chains reported below all come from one sample, sequenced in a study of cytomegalovirus exposure and HLA in healthy donors. PCR involved 60 Vbeta and 13 Jbeta primers. Sequencing was performed with immunoSEQ multiplex PCR; in TCRdb, only in-frame clones are kept and a portion is missing. The sample shows a few hundred thousand clones, 70% to 80% of them seen only once. The sequenced sample consisted of PBMCs. The receptors come from a woman in her 30s in good health and CMV-seronegative.

The J gene is TRBJ2-1, the V gene TRBV7-8; 8 positions agree with TRBD2. V was clipped by 5 bases and J by 2 bases; unmatched bases: 11. The germline V gene has CDR1 SGHVS and CDR2 FQNEAQ. CDR3 length: 17 amino acids. As DNA, the CDR3 is TGTGCCAGCAGCATTAGCGATAGCGGGGAGGCCTACAATGAGCAGTTCTTC. This gives the protein CASSISDSGEAYNEQFF. Full variable domain (remainder filled in from reference TRBV7-8 and TRBJ2-1): GAGVSQSPRYKVAKRGQDVALRCDPISGHVSLFWYQQALGQGPEFLTYFQNEAQLDKSGLPSDRFFAERPEGSVSTLKIQRTQQEDSAVYLCASSISDSGEAYNEQFFGPGTRLTVL.

The rearrangement links TRBV5-8 to TRBJ2-4; D is perhaps TRBD1 (6 bases). Trimming stripped 4 bases from V and 1 base from J, with 15 bases between. The CDR3 loop spans 16 amino acids. Germline V gene sequence: CDR1 SGHTS, CDR2 YDEGEE. The CDR3 loop reads CASSPRQQGAKNIQYF. CDR3 nucleotides: TGTGCCAGCAGCCCTCGCCAACAGGGCGCCAAAAACATTCAGTACTTC.

This clone came up a few times. This sequence joins TRBV11-2 and TRBJ1-3; D gene ambiguous. V lost 7 bases and J lost 0, with 13 bases in between. The germline V gene has CDR1 SGHAT and CDR2 FQNNGV. CDR3 length: 15 residues. CDR3 sequence reads: CASTLWALSGNTIYF. CDR3 DNA sequence: TGTGCCAGCACTCTCTGGGCTCTCTCTGGAAACACCATATATTTT.

This rearrangement joins TRBV5-6 to TRBJ2-5, with no clear D. CDR1 SGHDT and CDR2 YYEEEE come from the germline V gene. Between the trimmed V and J ends, which lost 2 bases and 5 bases, there was a span of 7 bases. CDR3 size: 12 residues. The chain's CDR3 is CASSFFRETQYF. CDR3 DNA sequence: TGTGCCAGCAGCTTCTTTCGGGAGACCCAGTACTTC.

The CDR3 is CASTEQGTNQPQHF. CDR3 nucleotide sequence: TGTGCCAGCACCGAACAGGGGACCAATCAGCCCCAGCATTTT. This chain links TRBV2 with TRBJ1-5; 7 bases fit TRBD1. The CDR3 has 14 amino acids. CDR1 and CDR2 (germline): SNHLY, FYNNEI. The V gene end was trimmed by 7 bases and the J gene end by 3 bases; junction bases not matched to a gene: 6.

This chain connects TRBV7-2 to TRBJ2-5, with 8 bases fitting TRBD1. The CDR3 totals 14 residues. The ends lost 2 bases at V and 2 bases at J; junction bases unmatched: 1. Germline V gene sequence: CDR1 SGHTA, CDR2 FQGNSA. The CDR3 DNA reads as TGTGCCAGCAGCTTAAACAGGGGGCAAGAGACCCAGTACTTC. It encodes CASSLNRGQETQYF.

V usage is TRBV27 and J usage is TRBJ2-1, with 9 bases fitting TRBD2. The V gene's germline CDR1 is MNHEY and CDR2 SMNVEV (reference sequence). CDR3 length equals 16 residues. J gave up 4 bases and V 4 bases, and 8 bases lay outside the gene matches. CDR3 residues: CASSSIERGEYNEQFF. The CDR3 coding sequence is TGTGCCAGCAGTTCCATTGAGCGGGGGGAGTACAATGAGCAGTTCTTC.

The rearrangement joins TRBV29-1 to TRBJ1-1, with 7 bases matching TRBD1. This CDR3 spans 15 amino acids. Germline V lookup: CDR1 SQVTM, CDR2 ANQGSEA. J lost 7 bases, V lost 1 base, and 12 bases had no gene match. CDR3 region: CSVEGGGRGWDEAFF. Written as DNA, the CDR3 is TGCAGCGTTGAAGGGGGTGGCAGGGGGTGGGATGAAGCTTTCTTT. The complete variable domain, with remaining parts taken from reference TRBV29-1 and TRBJ1-1, reads SAVISQKPSRDICQRGTSLTIQCQVDSQVTMMFWYRQQPGQSLTLIATANQGSEATYESGFVIDKFPISRPNLTFSTLTVSNMSPEDSSIYLCSVEGGGRGWDEAFFGQGTRLTVV.

The genes are TRBV30 and TRBJ1-1, with 8 bases lining up with TRBD1. The V gene's germline CDR1 is GTSNPN and CDR2 SVGIG (reference sequence). The CDR3 has 16 residues. Losses at the gene ends were 3 bases for V and 1 base for J; bases not matched to a gene: 10. The DNA for the CDR3 is TGTGCCTGGAGAGGGGCAGGGGGCGCCAAGAACACTGAAGCTTTCTTT. Translating it yields CAWRGAGGAKNTEAFF.

J is TRBJ2-2 and V is TRBV5-1, with 14 bases matching TRBD2. The V and J ends lost 4 bases and 4 bases, in that order; junction bases with no gene match: 6. CDR1 and CDR2 from the germline V gene are SGHRS and YFSETQ. The CDR3 extends over 17 amino acids. CDR3 nucleotides: TGCGCCAGCAGCCCACGCGGACTAGCGGGAGGCACCGGGGAGCTGTTTTTT. Residues: CASSPRGLAGGTGELFF.

The chain uses TRBV7-6 and TRBJ1-1; TRBD1 is a possible D gene (5 bases). This CDR3 has 16 amino acids. Germline assignment: CDR1 SGHVS and CDR2 FNYEAQ. The germline V and J ends were trimmed by 1 base and 1 base, with 13 bases remaining between them. The CDR3 bases are TGTGCCAGCAGCTTAGTTAGGGGCGGATGGAACACTGAAGCTTTCTTT. Protein: CASSLVRGGWNTEAFF.

There are a few counts of this clone. The CDR3 DNA sequence: TGTGCCAGCAGCTCCCGGCAGGTCGCAGAGACCCAGTACTTC. Its protein is CASSSRQVAETQYF. This chain links TRBV5-4 with TRBJ2-5; D unresolved. V lost 3 bases and J lost 4, with 13 bases in between. Germline V gives CDR1 SGHNT, CDR2 YYREEE (reference sequence). This CDR3 has 14 residues.

The rearrangement joins TRBV30 to TRBJ1-5; 9 bases agree with TRBD1. The V segment lost 4 bases and the J segment 7 bases; nucleotides outside the gene matches: 8. This CDR3 spans 14 amino acids. Germline loops: CDR1 GTSNPN, CDR2 SVGIG (reference sequence). Written as DNA, the CDR3 is TGTGCCTGGACTCGGACAGGGGAGTACCAGCCCCAGCATTTT. Translated, it gives CAWTRTGEYQPQHF.